These T cell receptor beta chains were read from a single sample in a study of control samples from healthy donors and cancer patients. Generated by immunoSEQ multiplex PCR, the TCRdb table keeps only in-frame clones and is missing some. The table shows 40,000 or so clones, with approximately 90% occurring only once. Sequenced: PBMCs. These receptors originate from a woman aged 40 to 49 with head and neck cancer. Each CDR3 is given with its conserved first and last residue. The D gene is left open where the match is weak. Size tells how often a clone was seen (once, few, many) or the class of an expanded clone, and some rows leave it out.

CDR3: CASSERQPSTDTQYF
DNA: TGTGCCAGCAGTGAGAGACAGCCTAGCACAGATACGCAGTATTTT
J: TRBJ2-3
length: 15
V: TRBV2
size: .
D: .

CDR3: CASSDLRQGGETQYF
DNA: TGTGCCAGCAGTGATCTTCGGCAGGGCGGCGAGACCCAGTACTTC
J: TRBJ2-5
length: 15
V: TRBV6-1
size: .
D: .

CDR3: CASSISQVNEKLFF
DNA: TGTGCCAGTAGTATCTCCCAGGTTAATGAAAAACTGTTTTTT
J: TRBJ1-4
length: 14
V: TRBV19
size: .
D: .

CDR3: CASSLRLAGGKSSDTQYF
DNA: TGCGCCAGCAGCTTGAGACTAGCGGGGGGCAAGAGTTCAGATACGCAGTATTTT
J: TRBJ2-3
length: 18
V: TRBV5-1
size: .
D: TRBD2

CDR3: CASSDYRGTDTQYF
DNA: TGTGCCAGCAGCGATTACAGGGGTACAGATACGCAGTATTTT
J: TRBJ2-3
length: 14
V: TRBV14
size: .
D: TRBD1

CDR3: CASSLFSAPNGNTIYF
DNA: TGTGCCAGCAGCTTGTTCAGTGCCCCGAACGGCAACACCATATATTTT
J: TRBJ1-3
length: 16
V: TRBV5-6
size: .
D: .

CDR3: CASSPPGTESYGYTF
DNA: TGTGCCAGCAGCCCCCCCGGGACAGAAAGTTATGGCTACACCTTC
J: TRBJ1-2
length: 15
V: TRBV7-9
size: once
D: TRBD1

CDR3: CASSITSGGFNEQFF
DNA: TGCGCCAGCAGCATTACTAGCGGGGGGTTCAATGAGCAGTTCTTC
J: TRBJ2-1
length: 15
V: TRBV5-1
size: .
D: TRBD2

CDR3: CASRLGSYEQYF
DNA: TGTGCCAGTCGGCTAGGATCCTACGAGCAGTACTTC
J: TRBJ2-7
length: 12
V: TRBV2
size: .
D: .

CDR3: CASSLRDGNNEQFF
DNA: TGTGCCAGCAGCCTCCGGGACGGCAACAATGAGCAGTTCTTC
J: TRBJ2-1
length: 14
V: TRBV7-9
size: few
D: .

CDR3: CASSRVFRNSPLHF
DNA: TGTGCCAGCAGCCGTGTGTTCAGGAATTCACCCCTCCACTTT
J: TRBJ1-6
length: 14
V: TRBV14
size: .
D: .

CDR3: CATGQGANTGELFF
DNA: TGTGCCACCGGACAGGGCGCGAACACCGGGGAGCTGTTTTTT
J: TRBJ2-2
length: 14
V: TRBV24-1
size: once
D: TRBD1

CDR3: CASSIFPGPGYEQYF
DNA: TGTGCCAGTAGTATATTTCCAGGCCCGGGGTACGAGCAGTACTTC
J: TRBJ2-7
length: 15
V: TRBV19
size: .
D: .

CDR3: CASSGGKGDDTEAFF
DNA: TGCGCCAGCAGCGGAGGAAAAGGGGATGACACTGAAGCTTTCTTT
J: TRBJ1-1
length: 15
V: TRBV5-1
size: .
D: .

CDR3: CASSLLSQGQPLHF
DNA: TGTGCCAGCAGTTTATTGAGCCAGGGGCAACCCCTCCACTTT
J: TRBJ1-6
length: 14
V: TRBV28
size: .
D: .